The 13 T cell receptor beta chains reported below all come from one sample, sequenced in a study of blood T cell repertoires in COVID-19. Libraries were prepared by immunoSEQ multiplex PCR; TCRdb keeps only in-frame clonotypes and omits some of them. Among around 80,000 clones listed, around 90% were seen once. Sequenced input: peripheral blood. These TCRs come from a woman of 80 years or more with acute or convalescent COVID-19.

The chain is built from TRBV30 and TRBJ1-3; D not resolved. Deletions cut 0 bases from V and 7 bases from J, with 19 bases between. The CDR3 covers 16 residues. The V gene's germline CDR1 is GTSNPN and CDR2 SVGIG (reference sequence). CDR3 sequence: CAWSVRRSPSRNTIYF. CDR3 nucleotides: TGTGCCTGGAGTGTACGCCGGTCCCCTTCCAGGAACACCATATATTTT. Supplemented by reference TRBV30 and TRBJ1-3, the full variable domain reads SQTIHQWPATLVQPVGSPLSLECTVEGTSNPNLYWYRQAAGRGLQLLFYSVGIGQISSEVPQNLSASRPQDRQFILSSKKLLLSDSGFYLCAWSVRRSPSRNTIYFGEGSWLTVV.

The chain combines TRBV20-1 with TRBJ1-2, with 11 bases lining up with TRBD1. Germline V gives CDR1 DFQATT, CDR2 SNEGSKA (reference sequence). Unmatched junction bases numbered 2, after V lost 6 bases and J lost 8 bases. The CDR3 sequence is 11 residues long. In DNA, the CDR3 is TGCAGTGCCCGGGACAGGGGGGGCTACACCTTC. It encodes CSARDRGGYTF.

The J gene is TRBJ2-7, the V gene TRBV6-5; D call uncertain. Germline V gene data show CDR1 as MNHEY and CDR2 as SVGAGI. Trimming removed 5 bases at V and 13 bases at J, with 12 bases between. The CDR3 extends over 10 amino acids. The CDR3: CASSQVTFYF. In nucleotides, the CDR3 is TGTGCCAGCAGTCAGGTCACTTTTTACTTC.

V and J are TRBV5-8 and TRBJ1-1; D gene uncertain. The CDR3 sequence is 15 residues long. The germline V gene encodes CDR1 SGHTS and CDR2 YDEGEE. The ends were cut back, 3 bases at V and 0 bases at J, with 12 bases in the middle. The CDR3 coding sequence is TGTGCCAGCAGCTCGGGTCGAAAGATGAACACTGAAGCTTTCTTT. Amino acid sequence: CASSSGRKMNTEAFF.

The chain links TRBV6-6 to TRBJ1-4, with 8 bases identical to TRBD1. J was trimmed by 5 bases and V by 8 bases; bases with no gene match: 4. CDR3 size: 13 residues. Per germline, CDR1 MNHNY and CDR2 SVGAGI (reference sequence). The CDR3 protein is CASWTGSNEKLFF. The CDR3 coding sequence is TGTGCCAGCTGGACAGGGAGCAATGAAAAACTGTTTTTT.

V and J are TRBV5-6 and TRBJ1-4; D ambiguous. The CDR3 contains 14 residues. Germline V gene sequence: CDR1 SGHDT, CDR2 YYEEEE. V dropped 1 base and J dropped 4 bases, with 8 bases sitting between them. The chain's CDR3 is CASSLSQNNEKLFF. The CDR3 DNA follows: TGTGCCAGCAGCTTGTCCCAGAATAATGAAAAACTGTTTTTT.

The chain has TRBV19 and TRBJ2-2; D uncertain. The CDR3 length is 14 residues. CDR1 and CDR2 (germline): LNHDA, SQIVND (reference sequence). The V gene lost 8 bases and the J gene lost 5 bases, with 15 bases spanning the gap. The CDR3 nucleotides are TGTGCCAGTCTATCCTCCTTCAAAACCGGGGAGCTGTTTTTT. Translation: CASLSSFKTGELFF.

This chain uses TRBV18 with TRBJ2-3, with 8 positions matching TRBD2. The CDR3 has 16 residues. The trim removed 2 bases at V and 2 bases at J, leaving 6 bases unmatched. CDR1 KGHSH and CDR2 LQKENI come from the germline V gene. In nucleotides, the CDR3 is TGTGCCAGCTCACCAGTACTAGCGGATCTCACAGATACGCAGTATTTT. It yields the protein CASSPVLADLTDTQYF. Combining the CDR3 with reference TRBV18 and TRBJ2-3 gives the whole variable domain NAGVMQNPRHLVRRRGQEARLRCSPMKGHSHVYWYRQLPEEGLKFMVYLQKENIIDESGMPKERFSAEFPKEGPSILRIQQVVRGDSAAYFCASSPVLADLTDTQYFGPGTRLTVL.

V gene TRBV2 combines with J gene TRBJ2-7; 8 bases fit TRBD1. CDR3 size: 11 residues. V was pared by 4 bases and J by 12 bases, with 5 bases of the junction left unmatched. Germline loops: CDR1 SNHLY, CDR2 FYNNEI. The CDR3 nucleotides are TGTGCCAGCAGTGCACGACAGGGGCTGTACTTC. Its protein is CASSARQGLYF.

The chain carries TRBV11-3 and TRBJ2-1, with 10 bases aligning to TRBD2. The length of the CDR3 is 17 residues. Trimming removed 5 bases from V and 6 bases from J; junction bases left unmatched: 13. Germline V gene lookup returns CDR1 SGHNT and CDR2 YENEEA. CDR3 protein: CASSPGGSGGASNEQFF. Written as DNA, the CDR3 is TGTGCCAGCAGCCCCGGCGGGAGCGGGGGGGCGTCCAATGAGCAGTTCTTC.

The chain couples TRBV30 to TRBJ1-3; a weak D match, TRBD1 (6 bases). Trimming cost V 5 bases and J 0 bases, with 11 bases left between them. The germline V gene has CDR1 GTSNPN and CDR2 SVGIG (reference sequence). The length of the CDR3 is 14 residues. The CDR3 nucleotides are TGTGCCTGGTCGACAGGCAGCTCTGGAAACACCATATATTTT. Encoded protein: CAWSTGSSGNTIYF.

The rearrangement uses TRBV5-6 and TRBJ2-3; 12 nucleotides agree with TRBD2. V shed 3 bases and J 4 bases; nucleotides not matched to a gene: 6. The CDR3 length is 16 residues. CDR1 is SGHDT and CDR2 is YYEEEE in the germline V gene. CDR3 DNA sequence: TGTGCCAGCAGCTCTAGCGGGAGGGCCTCCGCAGATACGCAGTATTTT. It yields the protein CASSSSGRASADTQYF.

This sequence joins TRBV24-1 and TRBJ2-1; D uncertain. V lost 5 bases and J 5 bases, leaving 15 bases between the germline ends. Germline V CDR1 and CDR2: KGHDR, SFDVKD. This CDR3 spans 15 amino acids. The CDR3 protein is CATSARSTGNNEQFF. CDR3 DNA sequence: TGTGCCACCAGTGCTAGGTCTACCGGAAACAATGAGCAGTTCTTC.